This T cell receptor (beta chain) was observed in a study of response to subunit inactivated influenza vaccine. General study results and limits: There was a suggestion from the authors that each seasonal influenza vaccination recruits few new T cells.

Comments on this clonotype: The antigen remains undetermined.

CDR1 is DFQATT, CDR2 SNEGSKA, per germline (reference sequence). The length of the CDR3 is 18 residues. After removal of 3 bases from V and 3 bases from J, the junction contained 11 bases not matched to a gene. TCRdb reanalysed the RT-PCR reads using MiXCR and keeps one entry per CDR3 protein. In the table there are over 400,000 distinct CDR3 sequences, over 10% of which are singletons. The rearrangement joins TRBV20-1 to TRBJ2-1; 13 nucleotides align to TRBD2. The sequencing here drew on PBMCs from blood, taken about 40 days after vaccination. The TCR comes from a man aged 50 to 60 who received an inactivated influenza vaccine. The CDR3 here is CSASPPIGLAGVYNEQFF. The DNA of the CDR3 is TGCAGTGCTAGCCCCCCAATTGGACTAGCGGGAGTCTACAATGAGCAGTTCTTC.